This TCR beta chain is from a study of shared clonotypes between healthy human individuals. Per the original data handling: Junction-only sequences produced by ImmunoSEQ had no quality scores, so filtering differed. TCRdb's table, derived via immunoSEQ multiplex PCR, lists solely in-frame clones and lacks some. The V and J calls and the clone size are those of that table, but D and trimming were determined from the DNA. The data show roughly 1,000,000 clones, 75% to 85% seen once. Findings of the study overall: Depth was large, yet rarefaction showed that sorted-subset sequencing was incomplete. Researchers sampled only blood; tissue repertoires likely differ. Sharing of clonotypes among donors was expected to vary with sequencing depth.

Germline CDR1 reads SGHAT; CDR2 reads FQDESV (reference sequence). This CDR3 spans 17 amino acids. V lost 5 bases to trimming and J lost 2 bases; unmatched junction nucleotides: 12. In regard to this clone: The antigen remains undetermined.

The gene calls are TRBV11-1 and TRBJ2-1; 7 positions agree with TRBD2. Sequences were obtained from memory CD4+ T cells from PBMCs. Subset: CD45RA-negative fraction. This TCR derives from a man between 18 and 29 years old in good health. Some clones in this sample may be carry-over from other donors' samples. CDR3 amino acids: CASSRGRGSYAYNEQFF. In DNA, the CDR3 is TGTGCCAGCAGCCGCGGGCGGGGGTCCTACGCCTACAATGAGCAGTTCTTC.